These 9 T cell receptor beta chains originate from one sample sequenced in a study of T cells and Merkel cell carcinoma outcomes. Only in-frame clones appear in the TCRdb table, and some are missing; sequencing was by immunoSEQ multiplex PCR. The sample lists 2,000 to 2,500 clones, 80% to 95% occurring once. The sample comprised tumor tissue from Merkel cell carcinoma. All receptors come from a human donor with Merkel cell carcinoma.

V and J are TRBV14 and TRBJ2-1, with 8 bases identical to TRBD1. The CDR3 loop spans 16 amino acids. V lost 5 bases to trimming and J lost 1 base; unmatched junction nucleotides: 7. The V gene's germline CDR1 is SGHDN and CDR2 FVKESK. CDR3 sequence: CASSIRTGRSYNEQFF. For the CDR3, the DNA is TGTGCCAGCAGCATCCGGACAGGGAGGTCCTACAATGAGCAGTTCTTC.

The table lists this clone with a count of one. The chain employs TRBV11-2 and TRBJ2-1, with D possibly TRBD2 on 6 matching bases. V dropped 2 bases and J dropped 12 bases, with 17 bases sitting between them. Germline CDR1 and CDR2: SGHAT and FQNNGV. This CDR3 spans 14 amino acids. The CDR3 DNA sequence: TGTGCCAGCAGCTTAAATCCCCGCGGGGATCGGCAGTTCTTC. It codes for CASSLNPRGDRQFF.

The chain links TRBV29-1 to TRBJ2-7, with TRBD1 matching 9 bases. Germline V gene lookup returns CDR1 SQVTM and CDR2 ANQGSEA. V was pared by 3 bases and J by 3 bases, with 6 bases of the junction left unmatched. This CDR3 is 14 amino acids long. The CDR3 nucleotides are TGCAGCGTTGACTCGGGACAGGGTATCTACGAGCAGTACTTC. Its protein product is CSVDSGQGIYEQYF.

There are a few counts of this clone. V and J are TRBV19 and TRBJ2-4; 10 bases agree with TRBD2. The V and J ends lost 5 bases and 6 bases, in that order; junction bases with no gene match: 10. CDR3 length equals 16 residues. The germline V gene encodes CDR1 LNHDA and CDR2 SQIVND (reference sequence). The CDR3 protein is CASSSVAGGLRNIQYF. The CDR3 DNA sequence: TGTGCCAGTAGTTCCGTAGCGGGAGGTTTGAGAAACATTCAGTACTTC.

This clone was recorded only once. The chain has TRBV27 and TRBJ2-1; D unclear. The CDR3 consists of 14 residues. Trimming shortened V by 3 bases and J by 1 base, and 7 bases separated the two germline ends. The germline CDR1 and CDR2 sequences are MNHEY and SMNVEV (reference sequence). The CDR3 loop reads CASSFGRSYNEQFF. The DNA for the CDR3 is TGTGCCAGCAGTTTTGGTAGGTCCTACAATGAGCAGTTCTTC.

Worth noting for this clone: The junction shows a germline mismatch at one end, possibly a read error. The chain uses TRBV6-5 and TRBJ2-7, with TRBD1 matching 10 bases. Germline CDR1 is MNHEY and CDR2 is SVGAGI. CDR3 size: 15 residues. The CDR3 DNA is TGTGCCAGCAGTTACGGGACAGGGGAGATTTACGAGCAGTATTTC. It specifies CASSYGTGEIYEQYF.

The chain's CDR3 is CASSQTDRNQPQHF. CDR3 in DNA: TGCGCCAGCAGCCAAACGGACAGGAATCAGCCCCAGCATTTT. The chain combines TRBV4-1 with TRBJ1-5, with 7 bases identical to TRBD1. The CDR3 extends over 14 amino acids. CDR1 and CDR2 from the germline V gene are MGHRA and YSYEKL. After removal of 2 bases from V and 4 bases from J, the junction contained 2 bases not matched to a gene.

CDR3 coding DNA: TGTGCCAGCAGCGACCAGATCTACGAGCAGTACTTC. Protein sequence: CASSDQIYEQYF. The V call is TRBV28, the J call TRBJ2-7; D remains ambiguous. Per germline, CDR1 MDHEN and CDR2 SYDVKM. This CDR3 is built from 12 residues. Trimming stripped 6 bases from V and 3 bases from J, with 9 bases between.

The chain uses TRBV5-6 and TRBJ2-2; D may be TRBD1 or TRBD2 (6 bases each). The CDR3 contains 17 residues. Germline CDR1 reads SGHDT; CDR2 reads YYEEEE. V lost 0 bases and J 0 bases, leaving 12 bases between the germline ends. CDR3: CASSLVRGPSNTGELFF. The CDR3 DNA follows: TGTGCCAGCAGCTTGGTTCGGGGGCCCTCGAACACCGGGGAGCTGTTTTTT.